A selection of T cell receptor beta chains follows, all from one sample in a study of blood T cell repertoires in COVID-19. TCRdb's copy holds only in-frame clones and misses some; the assay was immunoSEQ multiplex PCR. The sample has under 75,000 clones, around four fifths seen once. The sequenced sample consisted of peripheral blood. All receptors come from an older woman with acute or convalescent COVID-19. The CDR3 runs from the conserved cysteine through the conserved F or W. D genes are given only for firm matches. Only part of the rows carry a size: once, few, many, or a class if the clone is expanded.

>-|13|-|TRBV5-1|TRBJ2-1
TGCGCCAGCAGCAGAGCCCCTCGTGATGAGCAGTTCTTC
CASSRAPRDEQFF
>-|12|-|TRBV19|TRBJ1-4
TGTGCCAGTAGTAAGGGGAGGGATGGACTGTTTTTT
CASSKGRDGLFF
>TRBD1|14|-|TRBV4-1|TRBJ2-1
TGCGCCAGCAGCGGACAGGGGGATCACAATGAGCAGTTCTTC
CASSGQGDHNEQFF
>TRBD1|13|-|TRBV3-1/TRBV3-2|TRBJ1-1
TGTGCCAGCAGGGGACAGGGTCCTCCTGAAGCTTTCTTT
CASRGQGPPEAFF
>TRBD2|16|-|TRBV19|TRBJ2-5
TGTGCCAGTAGTACTTTAGCGGGGGGCCCTCGAGAGACCCAGTACTTC
CASSTLAGGPRETQYF
>TRBD1|17|-|TRBV5-1|TRBJ2-5
TGCGCCAGCAGCTCAGGGTCCACAGGGGGTATCCAAGAGACCCAGTACTTC
CASSSGSTGGIQETQYF
>TRBD2|16|once|TRBV5-4|TRBJ2-2
TGTGCCAGCAGCGGGAGCGGGGGCCTGAACACCGGGGAGCTGTTTTTT
CASSGSGGLNTGELFF
>TRBD1|12|few|TRBV6-5|TRBJ2-7
TGTGCCAGCAGCCTAAACAGGGGCGAGCAGTACTTC
CASSLNRGEQYF
>TRBD1|15|-|TRBV14|TRBJ2-7
TGTGCCAGCAGCCGCCGGGACAGGGGGCCCTACGAGCAGTACTTC
CASSRRDRGPYEQYF
>-|16|-|TRBV12-5|TRBJ1-4
TGTGCTAGTGGTTTGGAGGTGGAGGGGCAAGTTGAAAAACTGTTTTTT
CASGLEVEGQVEKLFF
>TRBD1|13|-|TRBV30|TRBJ1-1
TGTGCCTGGAGGACAGGGATGAACACTGAAGCTTTCTTT
CAWRTGMNTEAFF
>TRBD1|14|-|TRBV5-4|TRBJ2-7
TGTGCCAGCAGCCCTGACAGGGAGACCTACGAGCAGTACTTC
CASSPDRETYEQYF
>TRBD2|16|-|TRBV3-1/TRBV3-2|TRBJ2-2
TGTGCCAGCAGCCAGCTAGCGGGGGGGCCCTCCGGGGAGCTGTTTTTT
CASSQLAGGPSGELFF
>TRBD2|14|-|TRBV28|TRBJ2-3
TGTGCCAGCAGTTTTGGGGGGGGCACAGATACGCAGTATTTT
CASSFGGGTDTQYF
>-|15|-|TRBV5-1|TRBJ1-1
TGCGCCAGCAGCTTGTCAGGGCGAATGAACACTGAAGCTTTCTTT
CASSLSGRMNTEAFF
>TRBD1|15|many|TRBV7-2|TRBJ1-2
TGTGCCAGCAGCTTATTTACAGGGGGCAACTATGGCTACACCTTC
CASSLFTGGNYGYTF
>-|11|-|TRBV2|TRBJ1-2
TGTGCCAGTCAGGGTCCCTATGGCTACACCTTC
CASQGPYGYTF
>-|17|once|TRBV2|TRBJ2-6
TGTGCCAGCAGTGTGTACAGGGACCGCTCTGGGGCCAACGTCCTGACTTTC
CASSVYRDRSGANVLTF
>TRBD1|15|-|TRBV3-1/TRBV3-2|TRBJ1-2
TGTGCCAGCAGCCGACAGACAGGGGGAGCGCATGGCTACACCTTC
CASSRQTGGAHGYTF
>TRBD1|13|-|TRBV29-1|TRBJ1-2
TGCAGCGTCACGGAGGGGGCAGACTATGGCTACACCTTC
CSVTEGADYGYTF
>-|15|-|TRBV20-1|TRBJ2-3
TGCAGTGCTAGTCTCCCGGGACTCTACACAGATACGCAGTATTTT
CSASLPGLYTDTQYF
>-|14|-|TRBV28|TRBJ1-1
TGTGCCAGCAGTTTCGGGGGGATGAACACTGAAGCTTTCTTT
CASSFGGMNTEAFF
>-|14|-|TRBV2|TRBJ1-6
TGTGCCAGCAGTGAAACAGGTTATAATTCACCCCTCCACTTT
CASSETGYNSPLHF
>-|14|-|TRBV5-4|TRBJ1-3
TGTGCCAGCAGCTTGAAGGGGGCTGGAAACACCATATATTTT
CASSLKGAGNTIYF
>TRBD1|15|-|TRBV7-9|TRBJ1-2
TGTGCCAGCAGCAGCGAAACCAGGACAGGGAGTGGCTACACCTTC
CASSSETRTGSGYTF
>TRBD2|16|-|TRBV4-2|TRBJ2-5
TGTGCCAGCAGCCAAGTAGGAGCGGGGGGGCAAGAGACCCAGTACTTC
CASSQVGAGGQETQYF
>TRBD1|18|few|TRBV5-4|TRBJ2-2
TGTGCCAGCAGCTCACCCATCGGATACAGGGGGAGCACCGGGGAGCTGTTTTTT
CASSSPIGYRGSTGELFF